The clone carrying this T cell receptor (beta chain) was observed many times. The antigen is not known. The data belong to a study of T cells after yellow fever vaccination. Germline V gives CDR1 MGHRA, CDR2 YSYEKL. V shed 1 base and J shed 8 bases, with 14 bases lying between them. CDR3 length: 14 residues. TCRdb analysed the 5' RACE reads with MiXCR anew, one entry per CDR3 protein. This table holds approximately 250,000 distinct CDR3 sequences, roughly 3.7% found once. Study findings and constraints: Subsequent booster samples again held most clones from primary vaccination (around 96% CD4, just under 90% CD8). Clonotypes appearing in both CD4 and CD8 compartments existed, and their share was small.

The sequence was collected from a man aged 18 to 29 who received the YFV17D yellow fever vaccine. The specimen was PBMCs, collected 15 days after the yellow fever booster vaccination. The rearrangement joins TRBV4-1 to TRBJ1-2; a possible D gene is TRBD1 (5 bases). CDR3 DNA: TGCGCCAGCAGCCAAGCCCCGGGGGGGGACGGCTACACCTTC. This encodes CASSQAPGGDGYTF.